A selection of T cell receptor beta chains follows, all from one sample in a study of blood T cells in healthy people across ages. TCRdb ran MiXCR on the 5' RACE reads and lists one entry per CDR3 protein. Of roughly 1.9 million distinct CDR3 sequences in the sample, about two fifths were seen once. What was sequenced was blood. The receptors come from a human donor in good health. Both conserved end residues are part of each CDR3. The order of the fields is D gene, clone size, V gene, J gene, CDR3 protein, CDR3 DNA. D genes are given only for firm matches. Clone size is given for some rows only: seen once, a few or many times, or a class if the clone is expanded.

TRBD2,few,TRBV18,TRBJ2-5,CASSWTSRETQYF,TGTGCCAGCTCGTGGACTAGCAGAGAGACCCAGTACTTC
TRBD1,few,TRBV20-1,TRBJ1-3,CSAETGAGNTIYF,TGCAGTGCTGAAACAGGGGCTGGAAACACCATATATTTT
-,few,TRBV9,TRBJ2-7,CASSVAGRYEQYF,TGTGCCAGCAGCGTAGCTGGGAGATACGAGCAGTACTTC
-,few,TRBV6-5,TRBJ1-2,CASSSQARYGYTF,TGTGCCAGCAGTTCACAGGCCCGCTATGGCTACACCTTC
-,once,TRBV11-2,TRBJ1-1,CASSRDSHEAFF,TGTGCCAGCAGTAGGGACTCCCATGAAGCTTTCTTT
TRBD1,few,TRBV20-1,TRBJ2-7,CSAYPSGTGGYEQYF,TGCAGTGCTTACCCTTCCGGGACAGGGGGTTACGAGCAGTACTTC
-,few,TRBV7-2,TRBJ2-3,CASAGPPGTVTDTQYF,TGTGCCAGCGCTGGACCACCGGGGACGGTCACAGATACGCAGTATTTT
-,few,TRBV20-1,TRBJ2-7,CSARESVTTGTASYYEQYF,TGCAGTGCTAGAGAGTCAGTTACAACAGGGACCGCATCCTACTACGAGCAGTACTTC
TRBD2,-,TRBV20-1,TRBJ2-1,CSASALADTYNEQFF,TGCAGTGCTAGCGCGCTAGCGGATACCTACAATGAGCAGTTCTTC
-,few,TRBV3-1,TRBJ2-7,CASSQDVPRASYEQYF,TGTGCCAGCAGCCAAGACGTGCCCAGGGCATCCTACGAGCAGTACTTC
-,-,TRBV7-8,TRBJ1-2,CASSPRGRGGLMLDTF,TGTGCCAGCAGCCCGCGGGGCCGGGGTGGGCTTATGTTGGACACCTTC
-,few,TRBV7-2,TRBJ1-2,CASSSHLTENYGYTF,TGTGCCAGCAGCTCCCACCTTACAGAGAACTATGGCTACACCTTC
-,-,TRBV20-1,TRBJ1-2,CSAPGPDGYTF,TGCAGCGCACCGGGACCAGATGGCTACACCTTC